The 20 T cell receptor beta chains listed next were all sequenced from one sample in a study of blood T cells in healthy people across ages. The second PCR ran roughly 7 to 11 cycles with a sample-barcoded 5' primer and J-beta primers. One entry per CDR3 protein, called by TCRdb with MiXCR from the 5' RACE reads. The sample yields roughly 1.5 million distinct CDR3 sequences, 42% seen once. Sequenced material: blood. Every receptor here comes from a woman aged 18-29 years in good health.

The sample holds a few counts of this clonotype. The chain combines TRBV12-3 or TRBV12-4 with TRBJ2-3, with 9 bases that match TRBD1. V lost 7 bases and J lost 6; bases outside the gene matches: 8. CDR3 length: 14 amino acids. The CDR3 loop reads CASTSQGASDTQYF. CDR3 DNA: TGTGCCAGCACCTCACAGGGGGCATCTGATACGCAGTATTTT.

This clonotype was seen more than once but under ten times. The chain carries TRBV5-1 and TRBJ2-1, with D hard to call. The CDR3 has 11 residues. With 2 bases removed from V and 9 bases from J, the gap between germline ends came to 6 bases. Germline CDR1 SGHRS, CDR2 YFSETQ. CDR3 sequence (DNA): TGCGCCAGCAGCTTTTTATTTGAGCAGTTCTTC. Translating it yields CASSFLFEQFF.

The genes are TRBV20-1 and TRBJ1-2, with a possible D match to TRBD1 (6 bases). V lost 6 bases and J 0 bases, leaving 14 bases between the germline ends. Germline V CDR1 and CDR2: DFQATT, SNEGSKA (reference sequence). CDR3 length: 14 residues. In DNA form, the CDR3 reads TGCAGTGCCAGTCCACAGGGAGCTAACTATGGCTACACCTTC. Translating it yields CSASPQGANYGYTF.

There are a few counts of this clonotype. This chain uses TRBV11-2 with TRBJ2-3; TRBD2 agrees at 7 bases. Trimming took 3 bases from V and 2 from J; bases not matched to a gene: 11. This CDR3 region has 17 residues. Per the germline V gene, CDR1 is SGHAT and CDR2 is FQNNGV. Here the CDR3 reads CASSFERLAGFTDTQYF. For the CDR3, the DNA is TGTGCCAGCAGCTTTGAAAGGTTAGCGGGTTTCACAGATACGCAGTATTTT.

This chain connects TRBV6-5 to TRBJ1-4; no reliable D call. Per the germline V gene, CDR1 is MNHEY and CDR2 is SVGAGI. Trimming cost V 6 bases and J 3 bases, with 11 bases left between them. The CDR3 is made up of 14 amino acids. The CDR3 loop reads CASSPGWANEKLFF. The CDR3 nucleotides read TGTGCCAGCAGCCCCGGGTGGGCTAATGAAAAACTGTTTTTT.

The chain employs TRBV7-2 and TRBJ2-3; 11 bases fit TRBD2. The CDR3 runs 14 residues. J was trimmed by 9 bases and V by 1 base; bases with no gene match: 3. Germline CDR1 is SGHTA and CDR2 is FQGNSA. The CDR3 here is CASSLDTSGGTQYF. The CDR3 DNA reads as TGTGCCAGCAGCTTAGATACTAGCGGGGGCACGCAGTATTTT.

V usage is TRBV12-3 or TRBV12-4 and J usage is TRBJ1-1; tentatively, D is TRBD1 (5 bases). The CDR3 extends over 15 amino acids. The V end lost 5 bases, the J end lost 1 base, and 14 bases lay between the germline ends. CDR3 bases: TGTGCCAGCAGTACCGACGGGACGTCGAACACTGAAGCTTTCTTT. This codes for CASSTDGTSNTEAFF.

The V and J genes are TRBV12-3 or TRBV12-4 and TRBJ1-1; unclear D gene. V was pared by 6 bases and J by 4 bases, with 15 bases between. The CDR3 is 14 residues long. The CDR3 sequence: CASRLERGSTEAFF. In nucleotides, the CDR3 is TGTGCCAGCAGACTCGAGCGGGGAAGCACTGAAGCTTTCTTT.

This clonotype was seen only a few times. The chain employs TRBV24-1 and TRBJ2-1, with 9 bases identical to TRBD2. Germline CDR1 is KGHDR and CDR2 is SFDVKD. This CDR3 is built from 18 residues. J gave up 5 bases and V 4 bases, and 14 bases lay outside the gene matches. CDR3 residues: CATSDPRLAGLKDNEQFF. The CDR3 coding sequence is TGTGCCACCAGTGACCCCCGGCTAGCGGGATTAAAGGACAATGAGCAGTTCTTC.

This chain links TRBV20-1 with TRBJ1-1; D is unclear. Per the germline V gene, CDR1 is DFQATT and CDR2 is SNEGSKA (reference sequence). The CDR3 extends over 16 amino acids. V lost 6 bases and J lost 0, with 20 bases in between. The CDR3 reads CSAPGEGPLMNTEAFF. CDR3 in DNA: TGCAGTGCCCCTGGTGAAGGACCGCTTATGAACACTGAAGCTTTCTTT.

The J gene is TRBJ1-2, the V gene TRBV29-1; possible D gene TRBD1, 6 bases. CDR3 size: 13 residues. V was shortened by 3 bases and J by 5 bases, with 13 bases between the two germline ends. Looked up from germline, CDR1 is SQVTM and CDR2 is ANQGSEA. The CDR3 spells CSVDRSRGYGYTF. As DNA, the CDR3 is TGCAGCGTTGATCGGTCCAGGGGATATGGCTACACCTTC.

In its sample, this clonotype was seen a few times. The CDR3 DNA sequence: TGTGCCAGCAGTTTTGGGGGGCCGTCCTACGAGCAGTACTTC. It codes for CASSFGGPSYEQYF. The chain employs TRBV12-3 or TRBV12-4 and TRBJ2-7; the D call may be TRBD1 or TRBD2 (6 bases each). CDR3 length: 14 residues. Trimming removed 3 bases from V and 1 base from J, with 10 bases in between.

This clonotype is a singleton in its sample. The V and J genes are TRBV12-3 or TRBV12-4 and TRBJ2-5, with D possibly matching TRBD1 (5 bases). The CDR3 covers 16 residues. Deletions cut 1 base from V and 11 bases from J, with 23 bases between. For the CDR3, the DNA is TGTGCCAGCAGTTTAGGGACACCATCTCTTCAAAATGAGCAGTACTTC. Translating it yields CASSLGTPSLQNEQYF.

The V gene is TRBV29-1, the J gene TRBJ2-7; TRBD1 is a possible D gene (5 bases). Germline assignment: CDR1 SQVTM and CDR2 ANQGSEA. The CDR3 sequence is 13 residues long. V gave up 3 bases and J gave up 0 bases, with 9 bases separating them. In DNA, the CDR3 is TGCAGCGTTGAGCTAGGGGTCTCCTACGAGCAGTACTTC. Translated: CSVELGVSYEQYF.

The CDR3 here is CSARQGAWAKNIQYF. CDR3 in DNA: TGCAGTGCTAGACAGGGGGCTTGGGCCAAAAACATTCAGTACTTC. The V call is TRBV20-1, the J call TRBJ2-7; 8 bases fit TRBD1. The closer fit of TRBJ2-4 to the DNA end suggests the J call may be wrong. The CDR3 length is 15 residues. The germline V gene has CDR1 DFQATT and CDR2 SNEGSKA (reference sequence).

Points on this clonotype: At one boundary the junction diverges from the germline segment, which might be a read error. This chain joins TRBV29-1 and TRBJ1-1; a weak D match, TRBD1 (6 bases). This CDR3 comprises 12 residues. Germline V gives CDR1 SQVTM, CDR2 ANQGSEA. The CDR3 loop is CSLATGNAEAFF. The CDR3 DNA sequence: TGCAGTCTTGCTACAGGGAACGCTGAAGCTTTCTTT.

This clonotype was found a few times. The V and J genes are TRBV7-9 and TRBJ1-6; D is unclear. Germline V lookup: CDR1 SEHNR, CDR2 FQNEAQ (reference sequence). The CDR3 loop spans 14 amino acids. V gave up 1 base and J gave up 7 bases, with 8 bases separating them. The CDR3 sequence is CASSLDGSNSPLHF. DNA for the CDR3: TGTGCCAGCAGCTTAGACGGGAGCAATTCACCCCTCCACTTT.

The chain combines TRBV20-1 with TRBJ1-2; D gene uncertain. V was trimmed by 6 bases and J by 8 bases, leaving 16 bases between them. The CDR3 runs to 12 residues. From germline, CDR1 is DFQATT and CDR2 SNEGSKA (reference sequence). The CDR3 bases are TGCAGTGCCATTCTAGGAGTGGGGGGCTACACCTTC. Amino acids: CSAILGVGGYTF.

On this clonotype: Relative to the germline gene, one junction end is altered; a read error may explain this. The chain is built from TRBV2 and TRBJ2-1; 9 bases align to TRBD2. The CDR3 contains 15 residues. Germline CDR1 is SNHLY and CDR2 is FYNNEI. The CDR3 loop reads CASTRTSVGPNKQFF. CDR3 DNA sequence: TGTGCCAGCACCAGGACTAGCGTGGGACCCAATAAGCAGTTCTTC. The complete variable domain, with remaining parts taken from reference TRBV2 and TRBJ2-1, reads EPEVTQTPSHQVTQMGQEVILRCVPISNHLYFYWYRQILGQKVEFLVSFYNNEISEKSEIFDDQFSVERPDGSNFTLKIRSTKLEDSAMYFCASTRTSVGPNKQFFGPGTRLTVL.

This clonotype was counted a few times. The gene calls are TRBV20-1 and TRBJ2-3; the match to TRBD2 covers 14 bases. V dropped 5 bases and J dropped 4; count of bases not matched to a gene: 5. Germline V CDR1 and CDR2: DFQATT, SNEGSKA (reference sequence). The CDR3 consists of 15 residues. The CDR3 here is CSAWGTSGSPDTQYF. The CDR3 nucleotides are TGCAGTGCTTGGGGGACTAGCGGGAGCCCAGATACGCAGTATTTT.